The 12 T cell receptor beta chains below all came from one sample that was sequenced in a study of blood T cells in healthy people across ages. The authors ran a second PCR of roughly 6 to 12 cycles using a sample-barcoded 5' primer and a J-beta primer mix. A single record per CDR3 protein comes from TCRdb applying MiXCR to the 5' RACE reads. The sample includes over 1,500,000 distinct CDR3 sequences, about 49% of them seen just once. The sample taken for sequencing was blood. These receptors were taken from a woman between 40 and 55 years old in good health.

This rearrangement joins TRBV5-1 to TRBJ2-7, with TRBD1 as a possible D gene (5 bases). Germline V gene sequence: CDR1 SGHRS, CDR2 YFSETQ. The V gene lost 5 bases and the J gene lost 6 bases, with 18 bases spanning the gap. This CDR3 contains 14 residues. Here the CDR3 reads CASRTPGQGSEQYF. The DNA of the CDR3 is TGCGCCAGCAGGACTCCTGGGCAGGGTTCCGAGCAGTACTTC.

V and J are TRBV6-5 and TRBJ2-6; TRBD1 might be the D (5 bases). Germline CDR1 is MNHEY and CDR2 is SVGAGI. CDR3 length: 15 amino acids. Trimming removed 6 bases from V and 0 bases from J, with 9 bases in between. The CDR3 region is CASRRQPSGANVLTF. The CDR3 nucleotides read TGTGCCAGCAGGAGACAGCCCTCTGGGGCCAACGTCCTGACTTTC.

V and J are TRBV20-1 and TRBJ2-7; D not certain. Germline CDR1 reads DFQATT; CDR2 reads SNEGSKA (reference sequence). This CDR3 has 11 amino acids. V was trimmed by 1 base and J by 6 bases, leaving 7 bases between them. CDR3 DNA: TGCAGTGCTAGAGGACCGGTCGAGCAGTACTTC. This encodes CSARGPVEQYF.

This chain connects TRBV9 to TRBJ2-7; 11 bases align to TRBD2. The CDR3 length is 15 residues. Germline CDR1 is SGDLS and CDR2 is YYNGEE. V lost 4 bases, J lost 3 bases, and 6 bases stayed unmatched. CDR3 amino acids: CASSPLAGGGYEQYF. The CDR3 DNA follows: TGTGCCAGCAGCCCTCTAGCGGGGGGAGGCTACGAGCAGTACTTC.

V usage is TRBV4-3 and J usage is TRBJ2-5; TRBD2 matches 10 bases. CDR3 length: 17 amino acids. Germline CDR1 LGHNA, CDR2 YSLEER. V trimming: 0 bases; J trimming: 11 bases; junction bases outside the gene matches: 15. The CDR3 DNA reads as TGCGCCAGCAGCCAAGAGAGCGGGGGGGCCGGGGACAATGAGCAGTACTTC. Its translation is CASSQESGGAGDNEQYF.

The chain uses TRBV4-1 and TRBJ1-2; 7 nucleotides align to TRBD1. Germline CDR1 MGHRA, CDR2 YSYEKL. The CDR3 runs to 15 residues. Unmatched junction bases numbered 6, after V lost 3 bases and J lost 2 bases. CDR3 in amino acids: CASSQTTGTNYGYTF. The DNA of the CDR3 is TGCGCCAGCAGCCAGACGACAGGGACAAACTATGGCTACACCTTC.

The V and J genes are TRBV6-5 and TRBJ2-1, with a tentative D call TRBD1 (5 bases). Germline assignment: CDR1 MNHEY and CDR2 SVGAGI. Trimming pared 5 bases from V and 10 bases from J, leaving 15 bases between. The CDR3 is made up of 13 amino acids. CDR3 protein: CASSRALGHEQFF. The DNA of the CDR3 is TGTGCCAGCAGTAGGGCTCTCGGACACGAGCAGTTCTTC.

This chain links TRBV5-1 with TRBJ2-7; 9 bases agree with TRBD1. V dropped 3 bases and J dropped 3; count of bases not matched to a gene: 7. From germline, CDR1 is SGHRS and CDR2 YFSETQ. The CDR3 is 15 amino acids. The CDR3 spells CASSWGTGPDYEQYF. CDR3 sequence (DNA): TGCGCCAGCAGCTGGGGGACAGGGCCGGACTACGAGCAGTACTTC.

The DNA for the CDR3 is TGTGCCAGCAGCTTAGTACTAGGGTCGGGTCAGCCCCAGCATTTT. It specifies CASSLVLGSGQPQHF. V gene TRBV7-2 combines with J gene TRBJ1-5; no definite D call. Trimming stripped 1 base from V and 6 bases from J, with 13 bases between. From germline, CDR1 is SGHTA and CDR2 FQGNSA. The CDR3 runs 15 residues.

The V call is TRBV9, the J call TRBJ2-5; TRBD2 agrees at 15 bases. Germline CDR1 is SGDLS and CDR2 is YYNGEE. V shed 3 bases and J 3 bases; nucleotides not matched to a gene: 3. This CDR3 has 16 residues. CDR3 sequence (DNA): TGTGCCAGCAGCGGGACTAGCGGGGGGGCCGAAGAGACCCAGTACTTC. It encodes CASSGTSGGAEETQYF.

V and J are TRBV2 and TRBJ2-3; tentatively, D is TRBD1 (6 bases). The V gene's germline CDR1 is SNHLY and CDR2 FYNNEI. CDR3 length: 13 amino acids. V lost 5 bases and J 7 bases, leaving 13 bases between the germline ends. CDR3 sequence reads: CASSPIQGNTQYF. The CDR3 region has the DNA TGTGCCAGCAGTCCTATACAGGGTAATACGCAGTATTTT.

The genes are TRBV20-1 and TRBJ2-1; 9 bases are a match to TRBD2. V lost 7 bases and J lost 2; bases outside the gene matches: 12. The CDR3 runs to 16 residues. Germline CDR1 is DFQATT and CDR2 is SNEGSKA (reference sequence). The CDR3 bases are TGCAGTGGTAACGGTGGGCGGGGGGGAGCCTACAATGAGCAGTTCTTC. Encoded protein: CSGNGGRGGAYNEQFF.